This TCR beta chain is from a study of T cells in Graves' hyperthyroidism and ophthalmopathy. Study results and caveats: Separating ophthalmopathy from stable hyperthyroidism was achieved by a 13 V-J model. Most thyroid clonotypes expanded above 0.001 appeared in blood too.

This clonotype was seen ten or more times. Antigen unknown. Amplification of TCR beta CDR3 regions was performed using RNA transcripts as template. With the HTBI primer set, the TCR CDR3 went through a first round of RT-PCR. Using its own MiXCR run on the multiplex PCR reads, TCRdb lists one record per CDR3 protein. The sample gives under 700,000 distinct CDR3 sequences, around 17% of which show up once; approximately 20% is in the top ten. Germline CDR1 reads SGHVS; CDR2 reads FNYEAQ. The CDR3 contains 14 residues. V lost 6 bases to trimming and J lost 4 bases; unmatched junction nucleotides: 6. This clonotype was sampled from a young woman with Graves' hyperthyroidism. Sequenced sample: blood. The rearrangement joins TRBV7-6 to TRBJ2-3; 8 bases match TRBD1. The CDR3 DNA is TGTGCCAGCAGGACAGGGGCAGGCTCAGATACGCAGTATTTT. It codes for CASRTGAGSDTQYF.